These 17 T cell receptor beta chains were sequenced from one sample in a study of T cells expressing NK-cell markers. TCRdb re-called the 5' RACE reads; one entry per CDR3 protein, DNA not given. The listing contains approximately 550,000 distinct CDR3 sequences. The specimen sequenced was blood T cells: a sorted CD56 or NKG2C T cell subset, CD4+ or CD8+ T cells, or bulk PBMC T cells (not recorded which). The receptors derive from a man aged 18 to 30 in good health.

This sequence joins TRBV5-1 and TRBJ2-3; TCRdb's D call, TRBD1, is unchecked because there is no DNA. CDR3 length: 13 residues. CDR1 SGHRS and CDR2 YFSETQ come from the germline V gene. The CDR3 loop is CASSFNPGDTQYF.

The rearrangement links TRBV2 to TRBJ2-3. This CDR3 is built from 11 residues. CDR1 is SNHLY, CDR2 FYNNEI, per germline. The CDR3 is CASSEALKANF. Together with reference TRBV2 and TRBJ2-3, the CDR3 gives the full variable domain: EPEVTQTPSHQVTQMGQEVILRCVPISNHLYFYWYRQILGQKVEFLVSFYNNEISEKSEIFDDQFSVERPDGSNFTLKIRSTKLEDSAMYFCASSEALKANFGPGTRLTVL.

V and J are TRBV5-1 and TRBJ2-1. This CDR3 comprises 14 residues. Per the germline V gene, CDR1 is SGHRS and CDR2 is YFSETQ. The CDR3: CASSLSTGLNEQFF.

V usage is TRBV6-1 and J usage is TRBJ2-1; TCRdb's D call of TRBD1 is untestable without DNA. This CDR3 is 14 amino acids long. CDR1 is MNHNS, CDR2 SASEGT, per germline. CDR3 loop: CASSQTPQGNEQFF.

The V gene is TRBV12-3 or TRBV12-4, the J gene TRBJ2-1; with no DNA, the TCRdb D assignment of TRBD1 cannot be verified. This CDR3 has 14 amino acids. CDR3 amino acids: CASSAPAINNEQFF.

The chain joins TRBV5-1 to TRBJ2-1; the TCRdb D gene call, TRBD1, has no DNA to confirm it. The CDR3 consists of 17 residues. Germline values: CDR1 SGHRS, CDR2 YFSETQ. CDR3 protein: CASSLRGQGARGNEQFF.

The chain recombines TRBV25-1 with TRBJ1-1; the TCRdb call, TRBD1, lacks DNA for checking. Germline-derived CDR1 and CDR2 are MGHDK and SYGVNS. The CDR3 extends over 14 amino acids. The CDR3 protein is CASSESRGSNEAFF.

This chain joins TRBV6-5 and TRBJ2-6. The V gene's germline CDR1 is MNHEY and CDR2 SVGAGI. The CDR3 runs to 18 residues. The chain's CDR3 is CASSNPTKTFSGANVLTF.

The chain links TRBV5-1 to TRBJ2-1; there is no DNA to check the TCRdb D call of TRBD2. The CDR3 extends over 19 amino acids. Germline V CDR1 and CDR2: SGHRS, YFSETQ. The CDR3 is CASSSGLAGGPVKYNEQFF.

CDR3 amino acids: CASRSGTTYQETQYF. The V gene is TRBV6-5, the J gene TRBJ2-5; the TCRdb D gene call, TRBD1, has no DNA to confirm it. Per the germline V gene, CDR1 is MNHEY and CDR2 is SVGAGI. This CDR3 has 15 residues.

This rearrangement joins TRBV6-2 or TRBV6-3 to TRBJ1-3. The germline V gene encodes CDR1 MNHEY and CDR2 SVGEGT. The CDR3 contains 13 residues. The CDR3: CASRSSSGNTIYF.

The rearrangement joins TRBV6-2 or TRBV6-3 to TRBJ2-7; the TCRdb call, TRBD1, lacks DNA for checking. Germline V gene sequence: CDR1 MNHEY, CDR2 SVGEGT. The CDR3 has 15 residues. The CDR3 protein is CASSSDSHGLYEQYF.

The chain combines TRBV6-2 or TRBV6-3 with TRBJ2-7; the TCRdb D gene call, TRBD2, has no DNA to confirm it. Per the germline V gene, CDR1 is MNHEY and CDR2 is SVGEGT. The CDR3 sequence is 15 residues long. CDR3 sequence: CASSRRGEVPYEQYF.

V is TRBV27 and J is TRBJ2-1; TCRdb gives TRBD2 as the D gene, but with no DNA this cannot be confirmed. This CDR3 has 15 amino acids. Germline V gene lookup returns CDR1 MNHEY and CDR2 SMNVEV (reference sequence). The CDR3 loop reads CASSTTSGLYNEQFF.

This chain uses TRBV7-2 with TRBJ2-6. Germline V gene sequence: CDR1 SGHTA, CDR2 FQGNSA. This CDR3 has 16 amino acids. The CDR3 here is CASSLGGPVGANVLTF.

This chain connects TRBV12-3 or TRBV12-4 to TRBJ1-2. CDR3 length: 14 residues. The CDR3 region is CASSLVQENYGYTF.

The rearrangement links TRBV5-1 to TRBJ2-5; TCRdb selects TRBD1, and the lack of DNA leaves this call unchecked. The CDR3 totals 16 residues. Germline CDR1 reads SGHRS; CDR2 reads YFSETQ. The CDR3 protein is CASSLGQTVYQETQYF.